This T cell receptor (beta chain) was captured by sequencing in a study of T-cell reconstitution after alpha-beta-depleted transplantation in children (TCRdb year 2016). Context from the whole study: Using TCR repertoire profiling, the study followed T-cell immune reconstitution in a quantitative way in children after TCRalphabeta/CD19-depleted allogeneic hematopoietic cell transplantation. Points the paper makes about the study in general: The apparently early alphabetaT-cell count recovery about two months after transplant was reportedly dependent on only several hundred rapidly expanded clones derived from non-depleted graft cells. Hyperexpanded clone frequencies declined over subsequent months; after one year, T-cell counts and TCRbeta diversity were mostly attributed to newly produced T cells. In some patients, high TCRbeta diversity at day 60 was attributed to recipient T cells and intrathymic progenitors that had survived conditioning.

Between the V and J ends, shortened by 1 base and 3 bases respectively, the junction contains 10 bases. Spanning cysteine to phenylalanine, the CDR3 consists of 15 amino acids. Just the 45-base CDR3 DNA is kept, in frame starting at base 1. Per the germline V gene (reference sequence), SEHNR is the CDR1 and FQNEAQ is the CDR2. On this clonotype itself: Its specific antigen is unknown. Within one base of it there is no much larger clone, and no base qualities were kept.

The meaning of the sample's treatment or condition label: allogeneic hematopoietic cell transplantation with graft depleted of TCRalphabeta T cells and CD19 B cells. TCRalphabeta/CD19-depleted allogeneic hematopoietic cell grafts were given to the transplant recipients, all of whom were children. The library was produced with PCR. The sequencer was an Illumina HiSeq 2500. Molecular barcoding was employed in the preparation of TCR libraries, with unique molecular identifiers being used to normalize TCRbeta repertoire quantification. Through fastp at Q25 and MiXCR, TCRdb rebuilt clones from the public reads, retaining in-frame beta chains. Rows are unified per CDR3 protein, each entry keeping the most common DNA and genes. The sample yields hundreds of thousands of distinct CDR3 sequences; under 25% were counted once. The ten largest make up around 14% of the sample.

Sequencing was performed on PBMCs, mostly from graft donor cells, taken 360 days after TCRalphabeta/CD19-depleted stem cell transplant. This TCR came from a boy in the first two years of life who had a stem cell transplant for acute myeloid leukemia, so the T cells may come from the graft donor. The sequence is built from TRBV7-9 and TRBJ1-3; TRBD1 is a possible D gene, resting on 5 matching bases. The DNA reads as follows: TGTGCCAGCAGCTTAGTACGGCAGGGTGGAAACACCATATATTTT. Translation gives CASSLVRQGGNTIYF.